Below are 28 T cell receptor beta chains sequenced from a single sample in a study of blood T cell repertoires in COVID-19. Sequencing was performed with immunoSEQ multiplex PCR; in TCRdb, only in-frame clones are kept and a portion is missing. Here the sample spans about 150,000 clones, approximately 90% being singletons. What was sequenced was peripheral blood. The receptors originated from a man aged 50-59 years who had recovered from COVID-19.

The chain employs TRBV11-2 and TRBJ2-2; TRBD1 is a possible D gene (5 bases). The CDR3 extends over 16 amino acids. The V gene lost 3 bases and the J gene lost 4 bases, with 15 bases spanning the gap. The germline V gene encodes CDR1 SGHAT and CDR2 FQNNGV. CDR3 sequence reads: CASSLYRRQTTGELFF. CDR3 DNA: TGTGCCAGCAGCTTGTACCGGCGACAGACCACCGGGGAGCTGTTTTTT.

The V gene is TRBV29-1, the J gene TRBJ2-3, with 7 bases fitting TRBD1. The CDR3 loop spans 13 amino acids. Per germline, CDR1 SQVTM and CDR2 ANQGSEA. V was pared by 4 bases and J by 0 bases, with 1 base of the junction left unmatched. The CDR3 region is CSVGQGSTDTQYF. DNA for the CDR3: TGCAGCGTTGGACAGGGAAGCACAGATACGCAGTATTTT.

This chain links TRBV5-1 with TRBJ1-1; a weak D match, TRBD1 (6 bases). CDR1 and CDR2 (germline): SGHRS, YFSETQ. Trimming shortened V by 6 bases and J by 1 base, and 13 bases separated the two germline ends. This CDR3 contains 14 residues. The CDR3 sequence: CASTNRARNTEAFF. The CDR3 DNA is TGCGCCAGCACCAACAGGGCAAGGAACACTGAAGCTTTCTTT.

The rearrangement joins TRBV6-1 to TRBJ2-7; D perhaps matches TRBD1 (7 bases). This CDR3 has 15 residues. In germline, CDR1 is MNHNS, CDR2 SASEGT. V was shortened by 3 bases and J by 2 bases, with 14 bases between the two germline ends. As DNA, the CDR3 is TGTGCCAGCAGTGACCGACAGGGAGGCCCCTACGAGCAGTACTTC. Translated: CASSDRQGGPYEQYF.

The gene calls are TRBV7-2 and TRBJ1-1, with D unresolved. There are 10 residues in the CDR3. V was cut by 5 bases and J by 9 bases, with 7 bases left in between. Germline values: CDR1 SGHTA, CDR2 FQGNSA. CDR3 region: CASSGKKAFF. CDR3 coding DNA: TGTGCCAGCAGCGGCAAAAAAGCTTTCTTT.

The chain is built from TRBV7-2 and TRBJ2-1; 8 bases are shared with TRBD2. Trimming at V came to 2 bases and at J to 9 bases, leaving 9 bases not matched to a gene. Germline CDR1 is SGHTA and CDR2 is FQGNSA. This CDR3 is 15 amino acids long. The CDR3 coding sequence is TGTGCCAGCAGCTTAACTCCGGGAGGGGTTGGTGAGCAGTTCTTC. Its protein is CASSLTPGGVGEQFF.

This chain connects TRBV3-1 (or the pseudogene TRBV3-2) to TRBJ2-7; 9 bases line up with TRBD1. V shed 2 bases, J shed 4 bases, and the junction held 12 bases outside the gene matches. This CDR3 region has 17 residues. Germline-derived CDR1 and CDR2 are LGHDT and YNNKEL (reference sequence). This chain's CDR3 is CASSQLPRQGVNYEQYF. For the CDR3, the DNA is TGTGCCAGCAGCCAACTCCCTCGACAGGGGGTAAATTACGAGCAGTACTTC.

This rearrangement joins TRBV20-1 to TRBJ2-1, with D possibly TRBD2 on 5 matching bases. Between the trimmed V and J ends, which lost 3 bases and 3 bases, there was a span of 12 bases. This CDR3 has 14 amino acids. Germline-derived CDR1 and CDR2 are DFQATT and SNEGSKA (reference sequence). For the CDR3, the DNA is TGCAGTGCTAGTTTTGGCGGGTACTACAATGAGCAGTTCTTC. Translation: CSASFGGYYNEQFF.

The chain joins TRBV19 to TRBJ2-2; TRBD2 agrees at 7 bases. Germline V gene data show CDR1 as LNHDA and CDR2 as SQIVND (reference sequence). This CDR3 region has 17 residues. J lost 5 bases, V lost 9 bases, and 18 bases had no gene match. Here the CDR3 reads CASAGSLGQGGTGELFF. In DNA, the CDR3 is TGTGCCAGCGCCGGATCCCTCGGGCAGGGAGGGACCGGGGAGCTGTTTTTT.

This chain connects TRBV5-4 to TRBJ1-2; D not resolved. V was cut by 0 bases and J by 7 bases, with 16 bases left in between. CDR3 length equals 15 residues. The V gene's germline CDR1 is SGHNT and CDR2 YYREEE (reference sequence). The CDR3 coding sequence is TGTGCCAGCAGCTTGGATTCCAGTACGACGGGTGGCTACACCTTC. Amino acid sequence: CASSLDSSTTGGYTF.

The CDR3 coding sequence is TGTGCCACCGGGGGACAGTTCAAGGGGGAAAAACTGTTTTTT. Translated: CATGGQFKGEKLFF. V gene TRBV6-5 combines with J gene TRBJ1-4, with 7 positions matching TRBD1. V was clipped by 10 bases and J by 8 bases; unmatched bases: 13. There are 14 residues in the CDR3. Germline loops: CDR1 MNHEY, CDR2 SVGAGI.

V and J are TRBV19 and TRBJ1-1; weak D call: TRBD1 (5 bases). The CDR3 loop spans 13 amino acids. Trimming pared 5 bases from V and 6 bases from J, leaving 13 bases between. The germline CDR1 and CDR2 sequences are LNHDA and SQIVND (reference sequence). The CDR3 is CASSRQGFAEAFF. CDR3 bases: TGTGCCAGTAGTCGTCAGGGTTTCGCTGAAGCTTTCTTT. The complete variable domain, with remaining parts taken from reference TRBV19 and TRBJ1-1, reads DGGITQSPKYLFRKEGQNVTLSCEQNLNHDAMYWYRQDPGQGLRLIYYSQIVNDFQKGDIAEGYSVSREKKESFPLTVTSAQKNPTAFYLCASSRQGFAEAFFGQGTRLTVV.

This clone was counted many times. The chain recombines TRBV4-3 with TRBJ2-1, with 9 bases fitting TRBD1. Germline CDR1 LGHNA, CDR2 YSLEER. V shed 6 bases, J shed 2 bases, and the junction held 2 bases outside the gene matches. CDR3 length: 14 residues. The CDR3: CASSGTGTYNEQFF. The CDR3 coding sequence is TGCGCCAGCAGTGGGACAGGGACCTACAATGAGCAGTTCTTC.

V and J are TRBV7-2 and TRBJ1-1; D is possibly TRBD1 (6 bases). Trimming shortened V by 5 bases and J by 12 bases, and 16 bases separated the two germline ends. The CDR3 spans 12 residues. Germline V gene data show CDR1 as SGHTA and CDR2 as FQGNSA. The chain's CDR3 is CASSEPQGMPFF. CDR3 nucleotides: TGTGCCAGCAGCGAACCACAGGGAATGCCTTTCTTT.

The chain is built from TRBV11-1 and TRBJ2-2; the D is unclear. The CDR3 covers 13 residues. Trimming pared 3 bases from V and 6 bases from J, leaving 8 bases between. Germline CDR1 reads SGHAT; CDR2 reads FQDESV (reference sequence). CDR3 loop: CASSFGAAGELFF. The CDR3 nucleotides are TGTGCCAGCAGCTTTGGTGCAGCCGGGGAGCTGTTTTTT. Complete variable domain (other parts from reference TRBV11-1 and TRBJ2-2): EAEVAQSPRYKITEKSQAVAFWCDPISGHATLYWYRQILGQGPELLVQFQDESVVDDSQLPKDRFSAERLKGVDSTLKIQPAELGDSAMYLCASSFGAAGELFFGEGSRLTVL.

This sequence joins TRBV10-3 and TRBJ1-2, with D possibly matching TRBD1 (5 bases). Trimming removed 4 bases at V and 6 bases at J, with 9 bases between. This CDR3 is 12 amino acids long. Looked up from germline, CDR1 is ENHRY and CDR2 is SYGVKD. The DNA of the CDR3 is TGTGCCATCAGTGCCCTAGGGGATGGCTACACCTTC. This encodes CAISALGDGYTF.

This sequence joins TRBV30 and TRBJ2-3; a weak D match, TRBD1 (6 bases). Germline V lookup: CDR1 GTSNPN, CDR2 SVGIG (reference sequence). This CDR3 comprises 13 residues. V was trimmed by 6 bases and J by 1 base, leaving 11 bases between them. Written as DNA, the CDR3 is TGTGCCTGTACGGGACACCGCACAGATACGCAGTATTTT. Translated, it gives CACTGHRTDTQYF.

To note about this clone: The junction does not match germline at one end; this may be a read error. The chain recombines TRBV2 with TRBJ2-1, with a possible D match to TRBD1 (5 bases). The CDR3 is 15 amino acids. Looked up from germline, CDR1 is SNHLY and CDR2 is FYNNEI. The chain's CDR3 is CASSEDTNRRNEQFF. The CDR3 nucleotides read TGTGCCAGCAGCGAAGACACCAACAGGAGAAATGAGCAGTTCTTC.

V gene TRBV6-5 combines with J gene TRBJ1-1; D possibly corresponds to TRBD1 (6 bases). Germline V gene sequence: CDR1 MNHEY, CDR2 SVGAGI. The CDR3 consists of 14 residues. V was cut by 6 bases and J by 5 bases, with 16 bases left in between. The CDR3 sequence: CASSSDYRETEAFF. The CDR3 DNA sequence: TGTGCCAGCAGCTCAGATTACAGGGAAACTGAAGCTTTCTTT.

The chain is built from TRBV2 and TRBJ2-3, with 7 bases that match TRBD1. The CDR3 runs 15 residues. Germline loops: CDR1 SNHLY, CDR2 FYNNEI. The trim removed 6 bases at V and 1 base at J, leaving 7 bases unmatched. The CDR3 is CASRLDRSGTDTQYF. The CDR3 region has the DNA TGTGCCAGCAGATTGGACAGGAGCGGCACAGATACGCAGTATTTT.

The chain employs TRBV28 and TRBJ2-7; possibly TRBD1 for D (5 bases). V lost 1 base and J 2 bases, leaving 9 bases between the germline ends. The CDR3 extends over 14 amino acids. The germline V gene encodes CDR1 MDHEN and CDR2 SYDVKM. This CDR3 is CASSLSGSPYEQYF. The DNA of the CDR3 is TGTGCCAGCAGTTTATCAGGGTCCCCCTACGAGCAGTACTTC.

The chain links TRBV10-3 to TRBJ2-1; D might be TRBD2 (6 bases). The CDR3 has 14 amino acids. Germline CDR1 reads ENHRY; CDR2 reads SYGVKD. V dropped 7 bases and J dropped 0 bases, with 10 bases sitting between them. CDR3: CAITAGSSYNEQFF. In nucleotides, the CDR3 is TGTGCCATCACCGCGGGAAGCTCCTACAATGAGCAGTTCTTC.

The CDR3 sequence: CSVEVGRGPREQYF. The CDR3 DNA sequence: TGCAGCGTTGAAGTGGGCAGGGGGCCTCGCGAGCAGTACTTC. The chain has TRBV29-1 and TRBJ2-7; TRBD1 agrees at 8 bases. The CDR3 consists of 14 residues. Germline trimming cut 1 base from V and 6 bases from J; bases unmatched to any gene: 8. From germline, CDR1 is SQVTM and CDR2 ANQGSEA.

The chain couples TRBV7-8 to TRBJ2-7; no firm D call. Trimming cost V 1 base and J 0 bases, with 7 bases left between them. Germline V gene data show CDR1 as SGHVS and CDR2 as FQNEAQ. There are 14 residues in the CDR3. CDR3 DNA: TGTGCCAGCAGCTTAGATAGCAGCTCCTACGAGCAGTACTTC. This codes for CASSLDSSSYEQYF. The variable domain in full, completed from reference TRBV7-8 and TRBJ2-7, reads GAGVSQSPRYKVAKRGQDVALRCDPISGHVSLFWYQQALGQGPEFLTYFQNEAQLDKSGLPSDRFFAERPEGSVSTLKIQRTQQEDSAVYLCASSLDSSSYEQYFGPGTRLTVT.

The genes are TRBV19 and TRBJ2-3; 8 bases are shared with TRBD1. CDR1 is LNHDA, CDR2 SQIVND, per germline (reference sequence). This CDR3 is 14 amino acids long. V shed 9 bases and J 0 bases; nucleotides not matched to a gene: 5. CDR3 nucleotides: TGTGCCAGCCGGACAGGGCTTAGCACAGATACGCAGTATTTT. Translated, it gives CASRTGLSTDTQYF.

The J gene is TRBJ2-3, the V gene TRBV6-5; 8 nucleotides line up with TRBD2. Germline loops: CDR1 MNHEY, CDR2 SVGAGI. The CDR3 totals 15 residues. V shed 6 bases, J shed 3 bases, and the junction held 8 bases outside the gene matches. For the CDR3, the DNA is TGTGCCAGCAGACCCAGCGGGAGTCGGACAGATACGCAGTATTTT. It specifies CASRPSGSRTDTQYF.

This rearrangement joins TRBV6-5 to TRBJ2-7, with 9 nucleotides matching TRBD1. The CDR3 sequence is 13 residues long. The V gene end was trimmed by 4 bases and the J gene end by 3 bases; junction bases not matched to a gene: 1. Germline loops: CDR1 MNHEY, CDR2 SVGAGI. CDR3 sequence: CASSSTGGYEQYF. The CDR3 DNA reads TGTGCCAGCAGTTCGACAGGGGGCTACGAGCAGTACTTC.

The CDR3 loop reads CASSLGQRLSGANVLTF. The CDR3 DNA is TGTGCCAGCAGCTTGGGACAGCGATTATCTGGGGCCAACGTCCTGACTTTC. The chain employs TRBV5-6 and TRBJ2-6; D possibly corresponds to TRBD1 (5 bases). V was pared by 0 bases and J by 1 base, with 11 bases between. The length of the CDR3 is 17 residues. Germline V gene data show CDR1 as SGHDT and CDR2 as YYEEEE. Full variable domain (missing parts from reference TRBV5-6 and TRBJ2-6): DAGVTQSPTHLIKTRGQQVTLRCSPKSGHDTVSWYQQALGQGPQFIFQYYEEEERQRGNFPDRFSGHQFPNYSSELNVNALLLGDSALYLCASSLGQRLSGANVLTFGAGSRLTVL.